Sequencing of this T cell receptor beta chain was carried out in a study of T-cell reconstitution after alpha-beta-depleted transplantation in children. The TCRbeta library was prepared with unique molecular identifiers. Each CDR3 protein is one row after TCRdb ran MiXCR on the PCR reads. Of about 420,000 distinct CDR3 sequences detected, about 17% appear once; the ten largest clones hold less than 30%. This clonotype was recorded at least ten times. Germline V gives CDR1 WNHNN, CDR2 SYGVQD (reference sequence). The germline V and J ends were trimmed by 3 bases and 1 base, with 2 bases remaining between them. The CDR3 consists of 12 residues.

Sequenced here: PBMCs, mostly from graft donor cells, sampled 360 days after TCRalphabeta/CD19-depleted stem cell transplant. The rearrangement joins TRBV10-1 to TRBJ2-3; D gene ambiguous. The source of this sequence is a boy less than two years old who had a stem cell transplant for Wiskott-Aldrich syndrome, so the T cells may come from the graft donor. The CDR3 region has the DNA TGCGCCAGCAGTGACGGCACAGATACGCAGTATTTT. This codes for CASSDGTDTQYF.